The clone carrying this T cell receptor beta chain was detected only a few times. Its target is not known. Positive CCR7 selection of CD45RO-negative cells yielded the naive CD8 cells, and terminally differentiated effector memory CD45RA+ cells were excluded. This sample is part of a study of shared clonotypes between healthy human individuals. Across the whole study: There were three CD4 naive, three CD4 memory, two CD8 naive and one CD8 memory plates per donor. The study's findings and limits: Generation of non-shared clonotypes was less probable than generation of clonotypes shared by all four donors.

The assay was carried out at the deep level. The repertoire was sequenced with immunoSEQ multiplex PCR; TCRdb's copy has only in-frame clones and lacks some. This sample carries millions of clones, roughly 91% of them seen once, and the ten largest clones take over 1.5%. Trimming removed 1 base from V and 3 bases from J, with 9 bases in between. Germline loops: CDR1 MGHRA, CDR2 YSYEKL. The CDR3 is 14 residues long. The chain carries TRBV4-1 and TRBJ1-1, with D uncertain. This TCR was sampled from a man aged 18-30 years in good health. Some clones in this sample may be carry-over from other donors' samples. Sequenced material: naive CD8+ T cells from PBMCs. CDR3 protein: CASSQGEVYTEAFF. The CDR3 region has the DNA TGCGCCAGCAGCCAAGGAGAAGTTTACACTGAAGCTTTCTTT.